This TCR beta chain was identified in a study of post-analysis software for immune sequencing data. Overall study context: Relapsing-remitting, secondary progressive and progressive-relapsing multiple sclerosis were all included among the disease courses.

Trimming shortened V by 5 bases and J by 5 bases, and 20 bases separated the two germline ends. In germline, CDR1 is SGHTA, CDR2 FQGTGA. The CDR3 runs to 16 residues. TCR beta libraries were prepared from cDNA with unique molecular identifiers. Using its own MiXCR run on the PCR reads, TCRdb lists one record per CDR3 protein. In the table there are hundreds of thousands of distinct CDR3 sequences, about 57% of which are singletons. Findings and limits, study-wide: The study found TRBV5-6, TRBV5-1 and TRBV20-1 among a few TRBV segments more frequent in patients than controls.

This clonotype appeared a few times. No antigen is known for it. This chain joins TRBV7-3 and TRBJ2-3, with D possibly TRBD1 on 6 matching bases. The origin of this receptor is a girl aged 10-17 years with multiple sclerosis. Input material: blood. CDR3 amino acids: CASSNRGGAQGDTQYF. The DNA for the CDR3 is TGTGCCAGCAGCAACCGGGGTGGGGCACAGGGAGATACGCAGTATTTT.